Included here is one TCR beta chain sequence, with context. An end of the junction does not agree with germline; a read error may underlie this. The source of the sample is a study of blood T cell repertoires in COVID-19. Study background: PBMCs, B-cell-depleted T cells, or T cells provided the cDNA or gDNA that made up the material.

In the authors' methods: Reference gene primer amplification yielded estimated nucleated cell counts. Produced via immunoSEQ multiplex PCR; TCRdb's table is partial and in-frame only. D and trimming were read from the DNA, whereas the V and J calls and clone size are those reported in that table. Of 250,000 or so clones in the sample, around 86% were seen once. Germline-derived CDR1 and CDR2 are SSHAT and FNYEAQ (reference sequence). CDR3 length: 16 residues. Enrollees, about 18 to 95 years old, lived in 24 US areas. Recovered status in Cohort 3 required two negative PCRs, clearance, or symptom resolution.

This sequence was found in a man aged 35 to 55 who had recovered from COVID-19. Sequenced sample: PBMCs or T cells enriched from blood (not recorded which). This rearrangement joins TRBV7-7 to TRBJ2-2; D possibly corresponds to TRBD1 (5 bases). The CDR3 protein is CASSLTRQSNTGELFF. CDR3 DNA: TGTGCTAGCAGCTTAACGAGACAGAGTAACACCGGGGAGCTGTTTTTT.